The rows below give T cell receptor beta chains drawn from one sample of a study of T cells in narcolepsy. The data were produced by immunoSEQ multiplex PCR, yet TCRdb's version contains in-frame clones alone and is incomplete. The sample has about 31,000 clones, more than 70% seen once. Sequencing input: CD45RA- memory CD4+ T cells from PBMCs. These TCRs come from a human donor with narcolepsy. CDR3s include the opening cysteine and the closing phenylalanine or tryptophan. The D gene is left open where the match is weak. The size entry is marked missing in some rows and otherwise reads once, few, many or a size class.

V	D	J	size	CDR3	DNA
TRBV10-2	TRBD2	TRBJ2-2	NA	CASRGTSGGATGELFF	TGCGCCAGCCGTGGAACTAGCGGGGGGGCCACCGGGGAGCTGTTTTTT
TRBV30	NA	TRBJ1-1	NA	CAWRGPGNTEAFF	TGTGCCTGGAGAGGTCCCGGGAACACTGAAGCTTTCTTT
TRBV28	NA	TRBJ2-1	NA	CASSFNSAYNEQFF	TGTGCCAGCAGTTTCAACTCGGCCTACAATGAGCAGTTCTTC
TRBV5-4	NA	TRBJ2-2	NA	CASSLAPTRDTGELFF	TGTGCCAGCAGCTTGGCCCCAACCAGAGACACCGGGGAGCTGTTTTTT
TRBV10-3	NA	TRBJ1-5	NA	CAISEWQGTNQPQHF	TGTGCCATCAGTGAGTGGCAGGGGACCAATCAGCCCCAGCATTTT
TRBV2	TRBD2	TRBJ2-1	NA	CAKGTSGGAIGEQFF	TGTGCCAAAGGGACTAGCGGGGGGGCCATCGGTGAGCAGTTCTTC
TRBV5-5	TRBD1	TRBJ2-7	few	CASSLWQGAYEQYF	TGTGCCAGCAGCTTGTGGCAGGGGGCTTACGAGCAGTACTTC
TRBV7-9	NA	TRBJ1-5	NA	CASSLGSRAPNQPQHF	TGTGCCAGCAGCTTAGGGAGCCGTGCACCCAATCAGCCCCAGCATTTT
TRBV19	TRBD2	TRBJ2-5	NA	CASSSGRSETQYF	TGTGCCAGTAGTAGCGGGAGGTCAGAGACCCAGTACTTC
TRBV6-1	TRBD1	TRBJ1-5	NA	CASSGGQGLWQPQHF	TGTGCCAGCAGTGGGGGACAGGGTTTGTGGCAGCCCCAGCATTTT
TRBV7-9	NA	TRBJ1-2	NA	CASSHNRVETYGYTF	TGTGCCAGCAGCCACAACAGGGTTGAGACCTATGGCTACACCTTC
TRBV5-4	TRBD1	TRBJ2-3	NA	CASSPGQGETDTQYF	TGTGCCAGCAGCCCTGGACAGGGGGAGACAGATACGCAGTATTTT
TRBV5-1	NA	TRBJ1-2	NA	CASSSDSQAVSNYGYTF	TGCGCCAGCAGCTCCGACTCACAGGCGGTCTCTAACTATGGCTACACCTTC
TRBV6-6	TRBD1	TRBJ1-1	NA	CASSYGGQGGTEAFF	TGTGCCAGCAGTTATGGGGGACAGGGGGGTACTGAAGCTTTCTTT
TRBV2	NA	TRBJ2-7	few	CASSQRYEQYF	TGTGCCAGCTCTCAGCGGTACGAGCAGTACTTC
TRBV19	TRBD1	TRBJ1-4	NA	CASSIDLPGSRGNEKLFF	TGTGCCAGTAGTATAGATCTTCCGGGGAGCAGGGGGAATGAAAAACTGTTTTTT
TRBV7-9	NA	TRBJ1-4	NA	CASSLGGTDLNEKLFF	TGTGCCAGCAGCCTCGGCGGGACCGATCTAAATGAAAAACTGTTTTTT
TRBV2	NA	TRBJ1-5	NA	CATTLGGSNQPQHF	TGTGCCACCACTCTCGGGGGTAGCAATCAGCCCCAGCATTTT
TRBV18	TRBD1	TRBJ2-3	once	CASSLFRTGTTDTQYF	TGTGCCAGCTCCCTCTTCCGGACAGGCACCACAGATACGCAGTATTTT
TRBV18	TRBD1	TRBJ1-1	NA	CASSPDRVLFTEAFF	TGTGCCAGCTCACCGGACAGGGTTTTGTTCACTGAAGCTTTCTTT
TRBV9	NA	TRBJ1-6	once	CASSVDQRVLGPLHF	TGTGCCAGCAGCGTAGATCAGAGGGTCCTTGGGCCCCTCCACTTT
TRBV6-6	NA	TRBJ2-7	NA	CASTPNVGLSSYEQYF	TGTGCCAGCACCCCTAACGTTGGGTTGAGCTCCTACGAGCAGTACTTC
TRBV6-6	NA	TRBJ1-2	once	CASSYSKDDGYTF	TGTGCCAGCAGTTACTCGAAAGATGATGGCTACACCTTC
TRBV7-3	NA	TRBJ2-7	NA	CASSQNGAYEQYF	TGTGCCAGCAGCCAAAATGGTGCCTACGAGCAGTACTTC
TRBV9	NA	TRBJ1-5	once	CASSVSGLQNQPQHF	TGTGCCAGCAGCGTATCAGGCCTTCAGAATCAGCCCCAGCATTTT
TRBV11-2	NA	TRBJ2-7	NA	CASSINNYEQYF	TGTGCCAGCAGCATAAACAACTACGAGCAGTACTTC
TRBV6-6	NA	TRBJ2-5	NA	CASSYPREVGEETQYF	TGTGCCAGCAGTTACCCCCGTGAGGTAGGGGAAGAGACCCAGTACTTC
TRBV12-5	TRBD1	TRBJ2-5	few	CASGHGTGGRSQETQYF	TGTGCTAGTGGACACGGGACAGGGGGCAGATCCCAAGAGACCCAGTACTTC
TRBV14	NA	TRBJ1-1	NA	CASSPWGRGNTEAFF	TGTGCCAGCAGCCCGTGGGGACGGGGTAACACTGAAGCTTTCTTT
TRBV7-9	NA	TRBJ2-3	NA	CASSLAKGWATDTQYF	TGTGCCAGCAGCTTAGCTAAGGGGTGGGCCACAGATACGCAGTATTTT
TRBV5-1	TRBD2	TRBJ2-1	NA	CASSLVAGESYNEQFF	TGCGCCAGCAGCTTGGTAGCGGGGGAATCCTACAATGAGCAGTTCTTC
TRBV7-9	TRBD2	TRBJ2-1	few	CASSFQAGSYNEQFF	TGTGCCAGCAGCTTCCAAGCGGGGTCCTACAATGAGCAGTTCTTC
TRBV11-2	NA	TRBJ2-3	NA	CASSLDLARTDTQYF	TGTGCCAGCAGCCTTGACTTAGCCCGCACAGATACGCAGTATTTT
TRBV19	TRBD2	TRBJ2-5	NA	CASSRGLATQETQYF	TGTGCCAGTAGTAGGGGACTAGCGACACAAGAGACCCAGTACTTC
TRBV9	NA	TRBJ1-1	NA	CASSVVGAPAEAFF	TGTGCCAGCAGCGTGGTTGGGGCCCCGGCTGAAGCTTTCTTT
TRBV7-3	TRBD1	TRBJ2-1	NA	CASSYRTGHNEQFF	TGTGCCAGCAGCTACAGGACAGGACACAATGAGCAGTTCTTC
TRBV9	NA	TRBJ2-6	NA	CASSVVGRSSGANVLTF	TGTGCCAGCAGCGTAGTTGGCCGGAGCTCTGGGGCCAACGTCCTGACTTTC
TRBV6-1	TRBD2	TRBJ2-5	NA	CASSDPAGSYQETQYF	TGTGCCAGCAGTGATCCAGCGGGGTCGTACCAAGAGACCCAGTACTTC
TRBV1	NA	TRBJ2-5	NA	CTSSQDLRGPQETQYF	TGCACCAGCAGCCAAGATCTTCGGGGCCCTCAAGAGACCCAGTACTTC
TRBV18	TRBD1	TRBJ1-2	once	CASSPPVDREIRSYTF	TGTGCCAGCTCACCACCGGTGGACAGGGAAATTCGTAGCTACACCTTC
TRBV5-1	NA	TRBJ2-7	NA	CASSSYRATYEQYF	TGCGCCAGCAGCTCATACAGGGCTACCTACGAGCAGTACTTC
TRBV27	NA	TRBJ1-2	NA	CASSPSDNYGYTF	TGTGCCAGCAGTCCTTCCGACAACTATGGCTACACCTTC
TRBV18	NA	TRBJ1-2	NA	CASSPESNQGLGNGYTF	TGTGCCAGCTCACCGGAATCTAACCAGGGGTTGGGTAATGGCTACACCTTC
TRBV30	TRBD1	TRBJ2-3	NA	CAWSVIRGLVADGADTQYF	TGTGCCTGGAGTGTAATCAGGGGGCTAGTGGCGGATGGCGCAGATACGCAGTATTTT
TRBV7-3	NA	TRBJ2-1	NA	CASSLTWGAEQFF	TGTGCCAGCAGCTTAACCTGGGGGGCCGAGCAGTTCTTC
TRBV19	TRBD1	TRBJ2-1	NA	CASSPGQGATNEQFF	TGTGCCAGTAGTCCTGGACAGGGGGCGACTAATGAGCAGTTCTTC
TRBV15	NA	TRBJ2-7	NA	CATSRDFYEQYF	TGTGCCACCAGCAGAGATTTCTACGAGCAGTACTTC
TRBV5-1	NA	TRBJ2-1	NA	CASSTTGAGGEQFF	TGCGCCAGCAGCACCACGGGAGCCGGGGGTGAGCAGTTCTTC
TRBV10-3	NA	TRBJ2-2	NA	CAISKDYPSGELFF	TGTGCCATCTCAAAAGATTATCCGTCCGGGGAGCTGTTTTTT
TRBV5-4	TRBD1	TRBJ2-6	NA	CASSWGQGAAGANVLTF	TGTGCCAGCAGCTGGGGACAGGGTGCGGCCGGGGCCAACGTCCTGACTTTC
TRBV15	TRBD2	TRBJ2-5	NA	CATSSPRTSGRARETQYF	TGTGCCACCAGCAGCCCTAGGACTAGCGGGAGGGCCCGGGAGACCCAGTACTTC
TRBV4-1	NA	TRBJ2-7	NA	CASSQDQGRSREQYF	TGCGCCAGCAGCCAAGATCAGGGGCGGTCGCGGGAGCAGTACTTC
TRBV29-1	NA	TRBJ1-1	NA	CSVEVRVTEAFF	TGCAGCGTTGAAGTTAGGGTAACTGAAGCTTTCTTT
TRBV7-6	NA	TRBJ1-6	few	CASRGVGPDSPLHF	TGTGCCAGCAGGGGGGTAGGCCCCGATTCACCCCTCCACTTT
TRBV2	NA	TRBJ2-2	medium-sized	CASSVAGESGELFF	TGTGCCAGCAGTGTTGCCGGGGAATCTGGGGAGCTGTTTTTT
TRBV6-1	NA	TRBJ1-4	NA	CASGGTATNEKLFF	TGTGCCAGCGGGGGCACCGCAACTAATGAAAAACTGTTTTTT
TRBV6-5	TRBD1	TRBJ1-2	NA	CASSRWDRGYGYTF	TGTGCCAGCAGTCGCTGGGACAGGGGTTATGGCTACACCTTC
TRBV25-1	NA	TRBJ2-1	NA	CALQVGYNEQFF	TGTGCCCTCCAAGTCGGCTACAATGAGCAGTTCTTC